This T cell receptor beta chain was sequenced during a study of CD8 T cells in ankylosing spondylitis (dated by TCRdb to 2016 to 2017). Regarding the research as a whole: The study profiled T cell receptor beta repertoires in healthy donors and ankylosing spondylitis patients to find disease-linked TCR variants. In total, the full study cohort was made up of roughly 100 healthy donors and 25 to 30 ankylosing spondylitis patients. Peripheral blood was sampled, and synovial fluid was additionally collected from ankylosing spondylitis patients. The full study reports these points: In peripheral blood, the disease-linked clones were found at relatively low frequencies and had a CD8+ phenotype. A TCR beta motif of several highly homologous amino acid variants appeared characteristic of blood from ankylosing spondylitis patients. Some of the motif variants had been reported before in the synovial fluid and blood of reactive arthritis patients, a finding that suggests common disease-initiation mechanisms. According to the report, matched synovial fluid samples from ankylosing spondylitis patients were significantly enriched for the disease-linked clones.

CDR1 SGHVS and CDR2 FQNEAQ were looked up in the germline V gene. The CDR3 starts with the cysteine, ends with the phenylalanine, and has 15 residues. Only the CDR3 part of the read is kept: 45 bases, read in frame from the first base. V lost 0 bases and J lost 7 bases; the stretch between them is 15 bases long. This clonotype was recorded at least ten times. The antigen it recognizes is unknown. Base qualities are not provided; no much larger clone lies one nucleotide away. TCRdb names Illumina HiSeq 2500 as the instrument used. TCR beta libraries were prepared by quantitative 5'-RACE with molecular barcodes. The source study handled its data this way. To identify disease-linked TCR variants, a new computational method was used, one built on a probabilistic model of VDJ rearrangement. The public reads were quality trimmed at Q25 with fastp and then assembled into clones with MiXCR by TCRdb, keeping productive beta chains. Every entry covers one CDR3 protein and lists the most common genes and DNA from its rows. Clone size and V and J calls follow TCRdb, not the original study. The sample data list about 190,000 distinct CDR3 sequences, and under 15% of these were observed just once. Together, the top ten hold 9.5% to 12% of the sample.

The TCR originated in a female donor with ankylosing spondylitis or in good health (not recorded which). The V and J genes are TRBV7-8 and TRBJ1-2; the D gene identity is not certain. Material: blood, either unsorted or a sorted T cell fraction (not recorded which). CDR3 loop: CASSLAVAGLGGYTF. The nucleotide sequence is TGTGCCAGCAGCTTAGCAGTGGCAGGACTAGGTGGCTACACCTTC.